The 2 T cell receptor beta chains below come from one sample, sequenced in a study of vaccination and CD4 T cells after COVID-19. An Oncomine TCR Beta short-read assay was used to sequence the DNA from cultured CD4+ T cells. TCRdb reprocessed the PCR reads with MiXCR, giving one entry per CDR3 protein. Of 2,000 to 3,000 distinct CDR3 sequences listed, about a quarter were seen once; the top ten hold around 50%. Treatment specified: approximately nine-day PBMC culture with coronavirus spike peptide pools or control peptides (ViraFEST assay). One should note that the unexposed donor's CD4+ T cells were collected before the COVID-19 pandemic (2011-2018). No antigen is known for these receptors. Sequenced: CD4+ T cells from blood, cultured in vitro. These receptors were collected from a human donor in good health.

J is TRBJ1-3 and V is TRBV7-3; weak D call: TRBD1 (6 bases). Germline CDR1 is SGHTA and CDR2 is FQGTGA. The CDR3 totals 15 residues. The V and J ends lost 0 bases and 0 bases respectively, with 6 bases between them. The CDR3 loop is CASSLTDSSGNTIYF. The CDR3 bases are TGTGCCAGCAGCTTAACGGACAGCTCTGGAAACACCATATATTTT.

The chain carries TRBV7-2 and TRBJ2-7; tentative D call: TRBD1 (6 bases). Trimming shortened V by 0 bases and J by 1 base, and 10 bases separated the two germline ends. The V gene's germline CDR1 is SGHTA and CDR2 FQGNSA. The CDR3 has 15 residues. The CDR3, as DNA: TGTGCCAGCAGCTTAGCCAGGGGCCCTTCCTACGAGCAGTACTTC. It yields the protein CASSLARGPSYEQYF.